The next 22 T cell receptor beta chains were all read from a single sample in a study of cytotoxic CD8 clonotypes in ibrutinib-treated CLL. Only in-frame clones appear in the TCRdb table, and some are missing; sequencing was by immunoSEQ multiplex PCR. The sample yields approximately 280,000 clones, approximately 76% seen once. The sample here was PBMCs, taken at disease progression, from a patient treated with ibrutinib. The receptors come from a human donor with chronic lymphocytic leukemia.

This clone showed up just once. Here the CDR3 DNA reads TGTGCCAGCAGTGATTCTCGCTACGAGCAGTACTTC. Protein product: CASSDSRYEQYF. The chain carries TRBV25-1 and TRBJ2-7, with D uncertain. CDR1 and CDR2 from the germline V gene are MGHDK and SYGVNS. The V end lost 3 bases, the J end lost 3 bases, and 6 bases lay between the germline ends. This CDR3 is built from 12 residues.

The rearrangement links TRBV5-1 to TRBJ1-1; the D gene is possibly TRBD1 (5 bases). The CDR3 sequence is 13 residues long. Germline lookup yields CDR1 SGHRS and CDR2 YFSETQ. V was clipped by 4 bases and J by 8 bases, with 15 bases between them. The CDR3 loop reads CASSPGTAVEAFF. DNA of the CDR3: TGCGCCAGCAGCCCGGGGACGGCAGTCGAAGCTTTCTTT.

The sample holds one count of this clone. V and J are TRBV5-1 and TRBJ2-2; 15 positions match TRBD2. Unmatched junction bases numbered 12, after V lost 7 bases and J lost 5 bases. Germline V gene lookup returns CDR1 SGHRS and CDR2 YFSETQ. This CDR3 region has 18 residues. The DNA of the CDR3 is TGCGCCAGCCGATCACCCGGACTAGCGGGGGGGCGGACCGGGGAGCTGTTTTTT. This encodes CASRSPGLAGGRTGELFF.

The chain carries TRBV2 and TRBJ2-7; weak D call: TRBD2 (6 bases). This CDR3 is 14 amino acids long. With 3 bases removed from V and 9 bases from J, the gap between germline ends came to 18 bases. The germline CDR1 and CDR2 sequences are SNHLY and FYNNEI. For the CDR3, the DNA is TGTGCCAGCAGTGAGGGGGGAACGGGGCTGCTGCAGTACTTC. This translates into CASSEGGTGLLQYF.

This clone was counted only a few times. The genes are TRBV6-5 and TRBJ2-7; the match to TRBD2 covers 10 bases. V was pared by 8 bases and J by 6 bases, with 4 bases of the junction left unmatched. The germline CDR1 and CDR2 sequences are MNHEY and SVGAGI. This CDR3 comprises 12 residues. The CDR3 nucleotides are TGTGCCAGCTCCGGACTAGCGGCCGAGCAGTACTTC. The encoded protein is CASSGLAAEQYF.

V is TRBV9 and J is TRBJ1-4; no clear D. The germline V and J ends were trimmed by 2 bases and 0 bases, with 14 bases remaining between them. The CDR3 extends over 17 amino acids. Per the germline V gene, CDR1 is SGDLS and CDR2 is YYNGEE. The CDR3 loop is CASSVGPQLTTNEKLFF. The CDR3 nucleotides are TGTGCCAGCAGCGTCGGGCCCCAACTAACAACTAATGAAAAACTGTTTTTT.

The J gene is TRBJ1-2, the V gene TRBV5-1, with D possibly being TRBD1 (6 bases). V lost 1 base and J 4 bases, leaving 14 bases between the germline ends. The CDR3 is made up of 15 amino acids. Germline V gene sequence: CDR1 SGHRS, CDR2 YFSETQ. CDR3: CASSLIWDTSYGYTF. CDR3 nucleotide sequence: TGCGCCAGCAGCTTGATTTGGGACACGAGCTATGGCTACACCTTC.

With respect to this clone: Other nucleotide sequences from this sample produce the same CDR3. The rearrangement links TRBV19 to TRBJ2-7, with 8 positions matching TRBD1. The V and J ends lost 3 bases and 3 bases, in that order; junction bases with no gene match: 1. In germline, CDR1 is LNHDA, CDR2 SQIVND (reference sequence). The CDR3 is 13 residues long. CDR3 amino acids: CASSIGTGYEQYF. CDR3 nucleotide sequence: TGTGCCAGTAGTATCGGGACAGGCTACGAGCAGTACTTC.

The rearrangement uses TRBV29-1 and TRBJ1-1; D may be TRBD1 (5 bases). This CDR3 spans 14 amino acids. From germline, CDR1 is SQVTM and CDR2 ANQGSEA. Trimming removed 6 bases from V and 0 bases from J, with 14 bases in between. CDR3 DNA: TGCAGCGTGGCCCCCCAGGGCATGAACACTGAAGCTTTCTTT. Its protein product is CSVAPQGMNTEAFF.

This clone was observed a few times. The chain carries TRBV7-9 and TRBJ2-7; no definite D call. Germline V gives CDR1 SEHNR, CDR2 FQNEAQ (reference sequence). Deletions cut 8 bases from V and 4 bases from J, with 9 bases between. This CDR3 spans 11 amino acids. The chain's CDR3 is CASRNSYEQYF. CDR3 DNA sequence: TGTGCCAGCCGCAATTCTTACGAGCAGTACTTC.

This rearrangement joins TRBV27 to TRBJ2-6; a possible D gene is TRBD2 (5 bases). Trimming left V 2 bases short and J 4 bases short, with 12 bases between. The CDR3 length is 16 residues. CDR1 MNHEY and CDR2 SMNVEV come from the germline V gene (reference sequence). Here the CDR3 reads CASSLGRGSGANVLTF. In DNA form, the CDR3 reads TGTGCCAGCAGTTTAGGTAGAGGGTCGGGGGCCAACGTCCTGACTTTC.

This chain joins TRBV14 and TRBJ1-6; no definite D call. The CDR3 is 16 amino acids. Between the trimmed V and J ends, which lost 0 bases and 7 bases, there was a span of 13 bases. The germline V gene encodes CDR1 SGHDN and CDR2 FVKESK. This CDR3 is CASSQDGGRANSPLHF. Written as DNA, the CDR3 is TGTGCCAGCAGCCAAGATGGCGGTCGGGCCAATTCACCCCTCCACTTT.

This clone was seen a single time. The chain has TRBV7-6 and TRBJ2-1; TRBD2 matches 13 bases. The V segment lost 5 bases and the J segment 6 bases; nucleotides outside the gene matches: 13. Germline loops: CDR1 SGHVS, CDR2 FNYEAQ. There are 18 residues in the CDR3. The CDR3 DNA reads TGTGCCAGCAGCCCAAGGACTAGCGGGAGTTTACGCTTCAATGAGCAGTTCTTC. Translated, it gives CASSPRTSGSLRFNEQFF.

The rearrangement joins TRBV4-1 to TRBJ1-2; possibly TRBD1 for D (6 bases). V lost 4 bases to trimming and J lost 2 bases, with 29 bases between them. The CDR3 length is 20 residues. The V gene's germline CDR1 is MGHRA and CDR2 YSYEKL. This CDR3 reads CASSLEPQGWSRRYNYGYTF. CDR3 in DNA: TGCGCCAGCAGCCTTGAGCCACAGGGATGGAGTCGAAGGTACAACTATGGCTACACCTTC.

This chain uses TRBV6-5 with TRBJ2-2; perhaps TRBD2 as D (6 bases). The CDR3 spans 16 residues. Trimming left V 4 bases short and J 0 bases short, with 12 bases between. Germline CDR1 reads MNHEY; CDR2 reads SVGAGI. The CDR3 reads CASSSPGLTNTGELFF. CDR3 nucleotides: TGTGCCAGCAGTTCTCCGGGACTGACGAACACCGGGGAGCTGTTTTTT.

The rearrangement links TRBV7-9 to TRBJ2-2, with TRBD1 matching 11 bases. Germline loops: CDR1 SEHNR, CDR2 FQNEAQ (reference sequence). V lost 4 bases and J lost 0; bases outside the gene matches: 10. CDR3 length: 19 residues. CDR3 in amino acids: CASSSGQGGDHTNTGELFF. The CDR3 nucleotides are TGTGCCAGCAGCTCGGGACAGGGGGGCGACCATACGAACACCGGGGAGCTGTTTTTT. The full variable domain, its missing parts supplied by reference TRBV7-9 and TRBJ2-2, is DTGVSQNPRHKITKRGQNVTFRCDPISEHNRLYWYRQTLGQGPEFLTYFQNEAQLEKSRLLSDRFSAERPKGSFSTLEIQRTEQGDSAMYLCASSSGQGGDHTNTGELFFGEGSRLTVL.

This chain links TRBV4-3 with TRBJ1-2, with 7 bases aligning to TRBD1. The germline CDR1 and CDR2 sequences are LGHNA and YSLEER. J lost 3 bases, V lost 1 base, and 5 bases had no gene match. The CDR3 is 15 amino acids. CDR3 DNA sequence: TGCGCCAGCAGCCAAGGCCGACAGGGAGACTATGGCTACACCTTC. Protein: CASSQGRQGDYGYTF.

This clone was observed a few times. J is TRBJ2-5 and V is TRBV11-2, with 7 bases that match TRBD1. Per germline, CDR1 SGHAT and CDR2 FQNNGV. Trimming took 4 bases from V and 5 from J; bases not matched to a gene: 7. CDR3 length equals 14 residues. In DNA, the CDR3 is TGTGCCAGCAGCTCCCGACAGGGATTGGAGACCCAGTACTTC. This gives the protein CASSSRQGLETQYF.

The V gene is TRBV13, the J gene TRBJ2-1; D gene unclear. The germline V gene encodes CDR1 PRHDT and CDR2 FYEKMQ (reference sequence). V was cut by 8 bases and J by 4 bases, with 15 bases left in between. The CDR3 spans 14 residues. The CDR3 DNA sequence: TGTGCCAGCTCGCATGCCTCCTCATACAATGAGCAGTTCTTC. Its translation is CASSHASSYNEQFF.

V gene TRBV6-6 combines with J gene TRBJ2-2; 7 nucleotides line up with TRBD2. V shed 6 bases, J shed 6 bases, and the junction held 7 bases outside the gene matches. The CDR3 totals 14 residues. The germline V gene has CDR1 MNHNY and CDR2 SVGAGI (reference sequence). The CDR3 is CASRATSVPGELFF. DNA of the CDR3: TGTGCCAGCAGAGCCACTAGCGTCCCCGGGGAGCTGTTTTTT.

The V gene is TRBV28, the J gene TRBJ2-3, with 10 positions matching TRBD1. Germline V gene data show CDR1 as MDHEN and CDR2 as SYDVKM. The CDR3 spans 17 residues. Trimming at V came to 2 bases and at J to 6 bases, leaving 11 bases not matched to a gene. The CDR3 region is CASSLRDRGWGEDTQYF. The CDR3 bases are TGTGCCAGCAGTTTACGGGACAGGGGTTGGGGTGAGGATACGCAGTATTTT.

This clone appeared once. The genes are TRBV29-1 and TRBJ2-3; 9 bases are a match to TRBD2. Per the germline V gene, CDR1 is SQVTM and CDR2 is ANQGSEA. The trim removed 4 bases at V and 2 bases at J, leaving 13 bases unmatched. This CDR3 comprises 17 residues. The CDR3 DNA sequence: TGCAGCGTTGTCGGGGCTAGCGGGACCGAGACCACAGATACGCAGTATTTT. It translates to CSVVGASGTETTDTQYF.